The clone carrying this TCR beta chain showed up just a few times. Its antigen remains unidentified. This specimen belongs to a study of cytomegalovirus exposure and HLA in healthy donors. Study context: In an earlier analysis, 95 million to 140 million unique TCR beta sequences were found from some 180 million T cells. Study outcomes and limitations: When analyzed later, a missense DCLRE1C variant was found to be linked to TCR beta V- and J-gene trimming. Presence/absence analyses took donor sequencing depth as roughly uniform.

Unrecorded immune exposure was likely among donors, who were nominally healthy when sampled. A multiplex PCR was run with 60 Vbeta primers and 13 Jbeta primers. The table came from immunoSEQ multiplex PCR; TCRdb's copy has only in-frame clones and leaves some out. In the table there are roughly 120,000 clones, 8.5% to 10% of which are singletons. V lost 0 bases to trimming and J lost 0 bases, with 8 bases between them. Germline CDR1 reads MNHEY; CDR2 reads SVGAGI. The CDR3 runs to 16 residues. What was sequenced was PBMCs. This TCR derives from a man younger than 45 in good health and CMV-seronegative. The rearrangement joins TRBV6-5 to TRBJ2-2, with D possibly matching TRBD1 (6 bases). DNA of the CDR3: TGTGCCAGCAGTTACTCGGACAGAGCGAACACCGGGGAGCTGTTTTTT. Its protein is CASSYSDRANTGELFF.